This is a list of T cell receptor beta chains from one sample in a study of low-dose radiotherapy and immunotherapy resistance in tumors. Each CDR3 protein gets one entry after TCRdb re-called the reads with MiXCR. The sample consists of about 71,000 distinct CDR3 sequences, around 31% of them appearing once. The sample was PBMCs, taken before treatment. These receptor sequences come from a female donor with ovarian cancer. Both conserved end residues are part of each CDR3. D genes are given only for firm matches. The size entry is marked missing in some rows and otherwise reads once, few, many or a size class.

TRBJ1-6 - many TRBV25-1 TGTGCCAGCAGGGGGGCCTCGGAGCCCCCTCGGGTATTTTCACCCCTCCACTTT CASRGASEPPRVFSPLHF
TRBJ2-5 - many TRBV6-1 TGTGCCAGCAGTATAGGAGGGTTCACAGAGACCCAGTACTTC CASSIGGFTETQYF
TRBJ1-3 - - TRBV6-2/TRBV6-3 TGTGCCAGCAGTTACTCGTCGCAGAAAAACACCATATATTTT CASSYSSQKNTIYF
TRBJ2-1 TRBD1 many TRBV18 TGTGCCAGCTCACCATGGGACAGGGGTTTGGATGAGCAGTTCTTC CASSPWDRGLDEQFF
TRBJ2-1 TRBD2 - TRBV28 TGTGCCAGCAGTCCCACTAGCGCCGGCTCCTACAATGAGCAGTTCTTC CASSPTSAGSYNEQFF
TRBJ2-7 - many TRBV20-1 TGCAGTGTCATCGCGGGGTTGTCGGACGAGCAGTACTTC CSVIAGLSDEQYF
TRBJ1-3 TRBD1 - TRBV3-1 TGTGCCAGCAGCCCCACAGGGGGCTCTGGAAACACCATATATTTT CASSPTGGSGNTIYF
TRBJ2-1 TRBD2 - TRBV29-1 TGCAGCACCCGACTTAGCGGGGGGGGCCATGAGCAGTTCTTC CSTRLSGGGHEQFF
TRBJ1-1 TRBD1 many TRBV6-2/TRBV6-3 TGTGCCAGCAGTAGACAGGGAAAAGAAGCTTTCTTT CASSRQGKEAFF
TRBJ1-5 - many TRBV19 TGTGCCAGTAAGCTAGCACCTAACGGGAATCAGCCCCAGCATTTT CASKLAPNGNQPQHF
TRBJ1-5 TRBD1 many TRBV7-2 TGTGCCAGCAGCTTAGGGCAACAGGGGGCGAATCAGCCCCAGCATTTT CASSLGQQGANQPQHF
TRBJ1-2 - many TRBV5-4 TGTGCCAGCAGCTTGTACAGGAACTATGGCTACACCTTC CASSLYRNYGYTF
TRBJ2-5 TRBD2 - TRBV7-2 TGTGCCAGCAGCGAGGGACTACGGTCCAGTTCAGAGACCCAGTACTTC CASSEGLRSSSETQYF
TRBJ1-2 TRBD1 - TRBV4-1 TGCGCCAGCAGCCAAGACGCAGGACAGGGCTTAGGCTACACCTTC CASSQDAGQGLGYTF
TRBJ2-3 - - TRBV4-3 TGCGCCAGCAGCCAGCGACAGAGCCCTAGCACAGATACGCAGTATTTT CASSQRQSPSTDTQYF
TRBJ1-5 - many TRBV5-1 TGTGCCAGCAGCCAATTCGGGACGGTAATGAATCAGCCCCAGCATTTT CASSQFGTVMNQPQHF
TRBJ1-5 - - TRBV6-1 TGTGCCAGCAGAAAAGATAGGGGGGCCGAGGTCAATCAGCCCCAGCATTTT CASRKDRGAEVNQPQHF
TRBJ1-2 - many TRBV19 TGTGCCAGTAGACCGGGACCGGCTGGGGAGGGCTACACCTTC CASRPGPAGEGYTF
TRBJ1-1 - many TRBV29-1 TGCAGCGTTGCGGGGGGAGAAAAGGGGACTGAAGCTTTCTTT CSVAGGEKGTEAFF
TRBJ2-1 TRBD2 few TRBV5-1 TGCGCCAGCAGCTCGGGGGGTAGCGGGAACAATGAGCAGTTCTTC CASSSGGSGNNEQFF
TRBJ2-5 TRBD1 - TRBV10-3 TGTGCCATCGGCCGGACAGGGGGAGTACAAGAGACCCAGTACTTC CAIGRTGGVQETQYF
TRBJ2-7 - many TRBV5-1 TGCGCCAGCAGCGTAGACAGCGTCTACGAGCAGTACTTC CASSVDSVYEQYF
TRBJ1-1 - - TRBV26 TGTGCCAGCAGCCCAGGGACAGGGGGATTTTCTTACACTGAAGCTTTCTTT CASSPGTGGFSYTEAFF
TRBJ2-6 - medium-sized TRBV15 TGTGCCACCAGCAGCCGCACCTCTGGGGCCAACGTCCTGACTTTC CATSSRTSGANVLTF
TRBJ2-2 - few TRBV29-1 TGCAGCGTTGATGTAGGGGGACCCGCCAACACCGGGGAGCTGTTTTTT CSVDVGGPANTGELFF
TRBJ2-1 - many TRBV5-4 TGTGCCAGCAGCTTGATACGGAGATACAATGAGCAGTTCTTC CASSLIRRYNEQFF
TRBJ1-5 - many TRBV28 TGTGCCAGCAGTTTTCATGGAGGGAGCAATCAGCCCCAGCATTTT CASSFHGGSNQPQHF
TRBJ2-1 - - TRBV11-2 TGTGCCAGCAGCGCCGAGGTCACCTACTCCTACAATGAGCAGTTCTTC CASSAEVTYSYNEQFF
TRBJ2-5 - many TRBV5-1 TGCGCCAGCAGCTTGAACCCGAACCAAGAGACCCAGTACTTC CASSLNPNQETQYF
TRBJ2-1 TRBD1 many TRBV6-1 TGTGCCAGCAGTTCCTGGGGGGGGACAGGGGGCCCCAATGAGCAGTTCTTC CASSSWGGTGGPNEQFF
TRBJ2-1 TRBD2 - TRBV6-2/TRBV6-3 TGTGCCAGCAGTTACCGCGGACTAGGCGCACTAGTCTACAATGAGCAGTTCTTC CASSYRGLGALVYNEQFF
TRBJ2-7 TRBD2 - TRBV3-1 TGTGCCAGCAGCCTCGGGACTAGCGGGCGATACGAGCAGTACTTC CASSLGTSGRYEQYF
TRBJ2-5 - - TRBV19 TGTGCCAGTAGTATTGGGACGGGATACACCCAAGAGACCCAGTACTTC CASSIGTGYTQETQYF